Described below is a single TCR beta chain sequence and its context. The CDR3 loop spans 13 amino acids. Germline CDR1 and CDR2: DFQATT and SNEGSKA (reference sequence). V dropped 6 bases and J dropped 4 bases, with 14 bases sitting between them. Random-hexamer reverse transcription was applied to roughly 0.45 to 1 ug RNA. TCRdb reanalysed the immunoSEQ multiplex PCR reads using MiXCR and keeps one entry per CDR3 protein. The table records 140,000 to 150,000 distinct CDR3 sequences, approximately 96% of them present only once. This record belongs to a study of CD8 T cells in Susac syndrome. The material sequenced was CD4+ T cells from PBMCs. This sequence was found in a human donor with multiple sclerosis. This chain links TRBV20-1 with TRBJ2-3; possibly TRBD2 for D (5 bases). For the CDR3, the DNA is TGCAGTGCCCTACGGAGGTCCCCAGATACGCAGTATTTT. Translated, it gives CSALRRSPDTQYF.